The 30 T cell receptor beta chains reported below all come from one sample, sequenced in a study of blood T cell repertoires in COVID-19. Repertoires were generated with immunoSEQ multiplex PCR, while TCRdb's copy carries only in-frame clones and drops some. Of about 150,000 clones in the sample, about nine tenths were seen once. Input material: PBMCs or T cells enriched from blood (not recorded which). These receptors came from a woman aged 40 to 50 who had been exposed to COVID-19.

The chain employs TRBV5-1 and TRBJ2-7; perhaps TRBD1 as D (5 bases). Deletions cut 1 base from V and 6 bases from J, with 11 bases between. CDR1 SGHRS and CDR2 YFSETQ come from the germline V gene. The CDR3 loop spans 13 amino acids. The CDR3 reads CASSLSGKGEQYF. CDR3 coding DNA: TGCGCCAGCAGCTTGTCAGGGAAGGGCGAGCAGTACTTC.

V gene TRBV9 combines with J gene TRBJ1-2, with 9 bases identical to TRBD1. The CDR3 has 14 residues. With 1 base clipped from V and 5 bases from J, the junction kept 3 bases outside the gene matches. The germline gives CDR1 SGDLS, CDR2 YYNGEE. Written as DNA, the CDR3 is TGTGCCAGCAGCGTAACGGGACAGGGATATGGCTACACCTTC. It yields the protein CASSVTGQGYGYTF. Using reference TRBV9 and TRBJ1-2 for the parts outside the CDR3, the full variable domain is DSGVTQTPKHLITATGQRVTLRCSPRSGDLSVYWYQQSLDQGLQFLIQYYNGEERAKGNILERFSAQQFPDLHSELNLSSLELGDSALYFCASSVTGQGYGYTFGSGTRLTVV.

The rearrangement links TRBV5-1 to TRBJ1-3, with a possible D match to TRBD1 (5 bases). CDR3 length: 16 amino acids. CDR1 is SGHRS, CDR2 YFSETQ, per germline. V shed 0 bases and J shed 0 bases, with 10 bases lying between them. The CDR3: CASSLGGTRSGNTIYF. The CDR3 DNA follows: TGCGCCAGCAGCTTGGGCGGGACGCGCTCTGGAAACACCATATATTTT.

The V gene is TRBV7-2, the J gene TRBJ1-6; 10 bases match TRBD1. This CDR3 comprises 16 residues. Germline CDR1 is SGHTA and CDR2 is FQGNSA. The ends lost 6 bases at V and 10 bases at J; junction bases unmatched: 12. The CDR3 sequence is CASSRGGDRGTSPLHF. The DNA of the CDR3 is TGTGCCAGCAGTCGAGGGGGGGACAGGGGAACCTCACCCCTCCACTTT.

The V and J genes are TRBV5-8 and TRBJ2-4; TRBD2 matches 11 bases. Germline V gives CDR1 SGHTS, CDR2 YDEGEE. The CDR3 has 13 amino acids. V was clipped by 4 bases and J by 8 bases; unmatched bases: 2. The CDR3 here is CASSLTSGDIQYF. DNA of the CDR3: TGTGCCAGCAGCCTGACTAGCGGGGACATTCAGTACTTC. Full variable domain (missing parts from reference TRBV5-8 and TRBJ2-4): EAGVTQSPTHLIKTRGQQATLRCSPISGHTSVYWYQQALGLGLQFLLWYDEGEERNRGNFPPRFSGRQFPNYSSELNVNALELEDSALYLCASSLTSGDIQYFGAGTRLSVL.

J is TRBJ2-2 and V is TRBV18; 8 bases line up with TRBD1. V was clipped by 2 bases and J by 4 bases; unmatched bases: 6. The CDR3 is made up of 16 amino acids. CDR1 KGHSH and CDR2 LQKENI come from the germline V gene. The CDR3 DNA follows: TGTGCCAGCTCACCAGTTGACCAGGGGGCCACCGGGGAGCTGTTTTTT. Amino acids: CASSPVDQGATGELFF.

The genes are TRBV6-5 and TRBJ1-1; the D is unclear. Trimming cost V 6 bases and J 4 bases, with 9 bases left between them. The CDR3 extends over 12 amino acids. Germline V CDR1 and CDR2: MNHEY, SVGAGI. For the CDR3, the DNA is TGTGCCAGCAGCGACGGGGTCACTGAAGCTTTCTTT. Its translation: CASSDGVTEAFF.

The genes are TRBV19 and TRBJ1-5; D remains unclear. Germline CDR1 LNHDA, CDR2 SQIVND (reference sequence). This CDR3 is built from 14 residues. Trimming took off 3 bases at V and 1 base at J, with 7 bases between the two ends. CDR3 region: CASSMGGSNQPQHF. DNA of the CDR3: TGTGCCAGTAGTATGGGAGGAAGCAATCAGCCCCAGCATTTT. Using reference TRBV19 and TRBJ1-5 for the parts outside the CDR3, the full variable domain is DGGITQSPKYLFRKEGQNVTLSCEQNLNHDAMYWYRQDPGQGLRLIYYSQIVNDFQKGDIAEGYSVSREKKESFPLTVTSAQKNPTAFYLCASSMGGSNQPQHFGDGTRLSIL.

CDR3 DNA: TGCGCCAGCAGCCAAGATCGGCTGGGCGGGGAGCAGTTCTTC. Translated, it gives CASSQDRLGGEQFF. This sequence joins TRBV4-3 and TRBJ2-1; D possibly corresponds to TRBD2 (5 bases). This CDR3 has 14 amino acids. Per germline, CDR1 LGHNA and CDR2 YSLEER. V lost 0 bases and J lost 10, with 13 bases in between.

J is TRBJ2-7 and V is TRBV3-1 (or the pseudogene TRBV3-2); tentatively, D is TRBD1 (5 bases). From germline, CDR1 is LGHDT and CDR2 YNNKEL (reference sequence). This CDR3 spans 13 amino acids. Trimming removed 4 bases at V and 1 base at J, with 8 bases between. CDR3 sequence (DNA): TGTGCCAGCAGCCCGGACATGTCCTACGAGCAGTACTTC. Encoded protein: CASSPDMSYEQYF.

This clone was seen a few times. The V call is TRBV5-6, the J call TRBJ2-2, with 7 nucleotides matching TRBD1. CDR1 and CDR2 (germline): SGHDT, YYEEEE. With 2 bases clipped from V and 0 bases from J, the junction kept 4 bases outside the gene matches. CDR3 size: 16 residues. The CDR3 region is CASSFNDRANTGELFF. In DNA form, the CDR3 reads TGTGCCAGCAGCTTTAATGACAGGGCGAACACCGGGGAGCTGTTTTTT.

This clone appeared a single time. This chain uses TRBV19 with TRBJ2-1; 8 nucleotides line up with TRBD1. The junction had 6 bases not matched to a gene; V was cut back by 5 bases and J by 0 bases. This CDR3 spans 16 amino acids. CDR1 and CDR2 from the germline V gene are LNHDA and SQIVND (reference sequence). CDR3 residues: CASSPTGTGSYNEQFF. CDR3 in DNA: TGTGCCAGTAGTCCTACCGGGACAGGCTCCTACAATGAGCAGTTCTTC.

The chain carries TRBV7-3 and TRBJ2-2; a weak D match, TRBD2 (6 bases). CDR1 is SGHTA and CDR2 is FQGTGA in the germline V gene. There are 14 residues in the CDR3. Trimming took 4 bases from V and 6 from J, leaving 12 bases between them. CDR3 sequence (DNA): TGTGCCAGCAGCTCCGGGACTTCTCCCGGGGAGCTGTTTTTT. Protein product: CASSSGTSPGELFF.

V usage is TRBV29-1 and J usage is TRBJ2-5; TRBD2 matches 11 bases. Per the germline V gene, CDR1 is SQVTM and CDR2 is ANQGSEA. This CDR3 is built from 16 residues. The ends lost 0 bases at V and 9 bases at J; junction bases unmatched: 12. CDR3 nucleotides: TGCAGCGTTGAAGATTGGGCTAGCGGGGGGCCTAGGGCCCAGTACTTC. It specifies CSVEDWASGGPRAQYF.

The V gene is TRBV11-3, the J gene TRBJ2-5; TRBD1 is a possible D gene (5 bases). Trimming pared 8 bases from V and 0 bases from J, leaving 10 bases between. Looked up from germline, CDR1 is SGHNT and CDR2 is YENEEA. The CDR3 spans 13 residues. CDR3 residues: CASGPGNQETQYF. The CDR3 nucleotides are TGTGCCAGCGGACCAGGGAACCAAGAGACCCAGTACTTC.

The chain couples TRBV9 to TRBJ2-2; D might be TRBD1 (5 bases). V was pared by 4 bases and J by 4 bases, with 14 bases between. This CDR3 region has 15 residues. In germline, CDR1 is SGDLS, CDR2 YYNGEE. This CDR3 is CASSFEQVSTGELFF. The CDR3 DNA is TGTGCCAGCAGCTTCGAACAGGTTTCCACCGGGGAGCTGTTTTTT.

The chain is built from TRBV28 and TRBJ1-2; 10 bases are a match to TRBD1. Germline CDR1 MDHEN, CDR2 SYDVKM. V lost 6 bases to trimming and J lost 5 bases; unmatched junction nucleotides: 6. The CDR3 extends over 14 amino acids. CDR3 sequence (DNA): TGTGCCAGCAGAGGACAGGGGGGCGCATATGGCTACACCTTC. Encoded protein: CASRGQGGAYGYTF.

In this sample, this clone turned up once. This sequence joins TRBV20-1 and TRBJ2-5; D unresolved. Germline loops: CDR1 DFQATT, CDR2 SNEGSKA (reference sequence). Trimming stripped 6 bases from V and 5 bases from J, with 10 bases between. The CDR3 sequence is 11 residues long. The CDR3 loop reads CSAPVGETQYF. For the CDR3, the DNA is TGCAGTGCCCCGGTCGGGGAGACCCAGTACTTC.

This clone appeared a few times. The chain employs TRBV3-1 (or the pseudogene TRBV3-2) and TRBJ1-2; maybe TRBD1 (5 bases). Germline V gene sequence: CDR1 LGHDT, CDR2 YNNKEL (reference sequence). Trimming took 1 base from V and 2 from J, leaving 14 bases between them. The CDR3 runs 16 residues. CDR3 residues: CASSQGYGAMNYGYTF. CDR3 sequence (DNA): TGTGCCAGCAGCCAAGGGTATGGGGCGATGAACTATGGCTACACCTTC.

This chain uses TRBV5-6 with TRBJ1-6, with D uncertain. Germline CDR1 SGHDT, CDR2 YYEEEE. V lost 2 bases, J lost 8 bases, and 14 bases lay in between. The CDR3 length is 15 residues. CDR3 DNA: TGTGCCAGCAGCTTAGGTACCGGGTCGGATTCACCCCTCCACTTT. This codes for CASSLGTGSDSPLHF.

The CDR3 coding sequence is TGTGCCAGCAGCTGGGACAGGTTTTCCTACGAGCAGTACTTC. This encodes CASSWDRFSYEQYF. V and J are TRBV5-4 and TRBJ2-7; 8 bases align to TRBD1. The CDR3 totals 14 residues. Unmatched junction bases numbered 3, after V lost 3 bases and J lost 1 base. Germline CDR1 is SGHNT and CDR2 is YYREEE (reference sequence). The complete variable domain, with remaining parts taken from reference TRBV5-4 and TRBJ2-7, reads ETGVTQSPTHLIKTRGQQVTLRCSSQSGHNTVSWYQQALGQGPQFIFQYYREEENGRGNFPPRFSGLQFPNYSSELNVNALELDDSALYLCASSWDRFSYEQYFGPGTRLTVT.

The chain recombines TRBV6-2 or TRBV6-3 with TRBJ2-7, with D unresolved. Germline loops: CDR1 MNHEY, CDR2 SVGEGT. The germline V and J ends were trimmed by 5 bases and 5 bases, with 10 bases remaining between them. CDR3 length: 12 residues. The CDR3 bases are TGTGCCAGCAGTCCCCCCTCTCACGAGCAGTACTTC. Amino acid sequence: CASSPPSHEQYF.

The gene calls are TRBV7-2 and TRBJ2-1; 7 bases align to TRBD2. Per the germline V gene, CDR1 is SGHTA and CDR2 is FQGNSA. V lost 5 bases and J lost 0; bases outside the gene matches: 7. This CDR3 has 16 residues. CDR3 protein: CASSLQAGSSYNEQFF. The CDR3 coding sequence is TGTGCCAGCAGCCTACAAGCGGGGAGCTCCTACAATGAGCAGTTCTTC.

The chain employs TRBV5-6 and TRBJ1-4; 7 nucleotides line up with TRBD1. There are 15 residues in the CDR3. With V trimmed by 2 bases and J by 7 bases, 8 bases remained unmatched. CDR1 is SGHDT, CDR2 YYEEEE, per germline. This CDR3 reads CASSFKTGRSEKLFF. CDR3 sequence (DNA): TGTGCCAGCAGCTTCAAGACAGGGAGGAGTGAAAAACTGTTTTTT.

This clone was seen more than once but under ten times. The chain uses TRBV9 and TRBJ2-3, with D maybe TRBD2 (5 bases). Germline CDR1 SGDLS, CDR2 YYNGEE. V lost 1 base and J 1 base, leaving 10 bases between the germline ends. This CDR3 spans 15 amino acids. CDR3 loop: CASSVRGSGTDTQYF. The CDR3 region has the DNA TGTGCCAGCAGCGTACGAGGTAGCGGCACAGATACGCAGTATTTT.

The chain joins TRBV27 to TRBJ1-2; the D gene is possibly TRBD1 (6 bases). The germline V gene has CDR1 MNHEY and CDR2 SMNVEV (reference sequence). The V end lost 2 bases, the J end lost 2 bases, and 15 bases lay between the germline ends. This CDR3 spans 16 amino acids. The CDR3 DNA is TGTGCCAGCAGTTTAGCCCCCTCGACAGGAAACTATGGCTACACCTTC. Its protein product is CASSLAPSTGNYGYTF.

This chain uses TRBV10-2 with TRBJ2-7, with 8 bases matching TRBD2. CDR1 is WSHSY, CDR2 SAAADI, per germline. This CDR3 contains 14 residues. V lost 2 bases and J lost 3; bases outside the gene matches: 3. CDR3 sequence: CASSERGGVYEQYF. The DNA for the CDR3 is TGCGCCAGCAGTGAGCGGGGGGGAGTCTACGAGCAGTACTTC.

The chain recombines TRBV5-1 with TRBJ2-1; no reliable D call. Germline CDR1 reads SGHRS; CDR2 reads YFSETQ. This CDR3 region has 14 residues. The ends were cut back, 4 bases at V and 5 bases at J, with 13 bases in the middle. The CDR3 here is CASSQMRLNNEQFF. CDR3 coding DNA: TGCGCCAGCAGCCAGATGAGACTCAACAATGAGCAGTTCTTC.

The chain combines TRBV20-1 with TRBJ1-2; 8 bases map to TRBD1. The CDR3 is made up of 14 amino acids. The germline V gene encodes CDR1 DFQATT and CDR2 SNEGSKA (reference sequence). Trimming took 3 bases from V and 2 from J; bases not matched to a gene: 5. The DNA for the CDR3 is TGCAGTGCTAGTTCCTGGACAGGGAACTATGGCTACACCTTC. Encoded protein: CSASSWTGNYGYTF.

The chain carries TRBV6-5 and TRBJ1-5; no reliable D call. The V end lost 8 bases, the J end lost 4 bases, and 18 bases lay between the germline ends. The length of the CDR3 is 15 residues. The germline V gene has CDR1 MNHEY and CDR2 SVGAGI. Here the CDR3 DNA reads TGTGCCAGCGCGCCAAACGAATCCAGGAATCAGCCCCAGCATTTT. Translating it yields CASAPNESRNQPQHF.